The rows below give T cell receptor beta chains drawn from one sample of a study of control samples from healthy donors and cancer patients. Libraries were prepared by immunoSEQ multiplex PCR; TCRdb keeps only in-frame clonotypes and omits some of them. Of tens of thousands of clones in the sample, around 91% are singletons; the top ten hold 7.2%. Sequencing input: blood. The receptor source for this set is a man aged 45-65 years in good health. Each CDR3 is given with its conserved first and last residue. A D gene is named only where the DNA matches it firmly. Clone sizes are given selectively: once, few, many, or a class where the clone is expanded.

clone size: .
D gene: .
CDR3 length: 13
V gene: TRBV3-1/TRBV3-2
J gene: TRBJ1-1
CDR3 protein: CASSQGGATEAFF
CDR3 DNA: TGTGCCAGCAGCCAAGGCGGGGCCACTGAAGCTTTCTTT

clone size: .
D gene: .
CDR3 length: 18
V gene: TRBV24-1
J gene: TRBJ1-4
CDR3 protein: CASGIEETNPATNEKLFF
CDR3 DNA: TGTGCCAGCGGGATAGAGGAAACTAACCCCGCAACTAATGAAAAACTGTTTTTT

clone size: .
D gene: TRBD1
CDR3 length: 16
V gene: TRBV12-5
J gene: TRBJ1-5
CDR3 protein: CASGPPQGAPNQPQHF
CDR3 DNA: TGTGCTAGTGGCCCTCCCCAGGGGGCCCCCAATCAGCCCCAGCATTTT

clone size: .
D gene: .
CDR3 length: 15
V gene: TRBV30
J gene: TRBJ1-2
CDR3 protein: CAWSVPGERNYGYTF
CDR3 DNA: TGTGCCTGGAGTGTACCGGGAGAGAGGAACTATGGCTACACCTTC

clone size: .
D gene: .
CDR3 length: 12
V gene: TRBV5-6
J gene: TRBJ1-1
CDR3 protein: CASSLFQGEAFF
CDR3 DNA: TGTGCCAGCAGCTTATTCCAGGGGGAAGCTTTCTTT

clone size: once
D gene: .
CDR3 length: 11
V gene: TRBV15
J gene: TRBJ1-1
CDR3 protein: CATSRVTEAFF
CDR3 DNA: TGTGCCACCAGCAGGGTCACTGAAGCTTTCTTT

clone size: .
D gene: .
CDR3 length: 12
V gene: TRBV19
J gene: TRBJ1-1
CDR3 protein: CASSAGNTEAFF
CDR3 DNA: TGTGCCAGTAGTGCCGGGAACACTGAAGCTTTCTTT

clone size: .
D gene: .
CDR3 length: 14
V gene: TRBV5-1
J gene: TRBJ1-3
CDR3 protein: CASSLGQGGNTIYF
CDR3 DNA: TGCGCCAGCAGCTTGGGTCAGGGCGGAAACACCATATATTTT

clone size: .
D gene: .
CDR3 length: 11
V gene: TRBV6-6
J gene: TRBJ1-1
CDR3 protein: CATGDNTEAFF
CDR3 DNA: TGTGCCACAGGCGATAACACTGAAGCTTTCTTT

clone size: .
D gene: TRBD2
CDR3 length: 19
V gene: TRBV5-6
J gene: TRBJ2-3
CDR3 protein: CASSWTLAGRSVSTDTQYF
CDR3 DNA: TGTGCCAGCAGCTGGACACTAGCGGGTCGGTCGGTATCCACAGATACGCAGTATTTT

clone size: .
D gene: .
CDR3 length: 16
V gene: TRBV7-9
J gene: TRBJ1-3
CDR3 protein: CASSLRDSSGGNTIYF
CDR3 DNA: TGTGCCAGCAGCTTAAGGGATAGCTCGGGAGGAAACACCATATATTTT

clone size: few
D gene: .
CDR3 length: 15
V gene: TRBV29-1
J gene: TRBJ1-1
CDR3 protein: CSVEDVGGRGSEAFF
CDR3 DNA: TGCAGCGTTGAAGATGTAGGGGGAAGGGGGAGTGAAGCTTTCTTT

clone size: .
D gene: .
CDR3 length: 16
V gene: TRBV6-2/TRBV6-3
J gene: TRBJ1-6
CDR3 protein: CASSYLLSSYNSPLHF
CDR3 DNA: TGTGCCAGCAGTTACCTCCTGTCCTCCTATAATTCACCCCTCCACTTT

clone size: .
D gene: TRBD1
CDR3 length: 15
V gene: TRBV7-9
J gene: TRBJ2-3
CDR3 protein: CASSQGALSTDTQYF
CDR3 DNA: TGTGCCAGCTCACAGGGGGCGCTTAGCACAGATACGCAGTATTTT

clone size: .
D gene: .
CDR3 length: 10
V gene: TRBV12-1
J gene: TRBJ1-5
CDR3 protein: CASNNQPQHF
CDR3 DNA: TGTGCCAGCAACAATCAGCCCCAGCATTTT